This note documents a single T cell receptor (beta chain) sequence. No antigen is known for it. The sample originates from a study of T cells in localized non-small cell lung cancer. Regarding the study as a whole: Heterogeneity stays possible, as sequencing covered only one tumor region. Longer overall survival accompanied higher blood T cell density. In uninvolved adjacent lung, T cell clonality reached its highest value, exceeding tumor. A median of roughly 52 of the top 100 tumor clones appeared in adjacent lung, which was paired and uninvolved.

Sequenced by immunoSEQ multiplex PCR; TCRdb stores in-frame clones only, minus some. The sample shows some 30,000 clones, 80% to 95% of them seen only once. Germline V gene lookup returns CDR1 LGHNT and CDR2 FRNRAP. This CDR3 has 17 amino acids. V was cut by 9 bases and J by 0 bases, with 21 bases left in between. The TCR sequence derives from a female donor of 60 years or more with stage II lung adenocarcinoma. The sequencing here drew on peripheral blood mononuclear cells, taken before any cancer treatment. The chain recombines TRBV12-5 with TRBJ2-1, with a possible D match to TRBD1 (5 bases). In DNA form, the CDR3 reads TGTGCTAGAAAGCCTGGTGGTCAGGGCAGCTCCTACAATGAGCAGTTCTTC. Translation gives CARKPGGQGSSYNEQFF.